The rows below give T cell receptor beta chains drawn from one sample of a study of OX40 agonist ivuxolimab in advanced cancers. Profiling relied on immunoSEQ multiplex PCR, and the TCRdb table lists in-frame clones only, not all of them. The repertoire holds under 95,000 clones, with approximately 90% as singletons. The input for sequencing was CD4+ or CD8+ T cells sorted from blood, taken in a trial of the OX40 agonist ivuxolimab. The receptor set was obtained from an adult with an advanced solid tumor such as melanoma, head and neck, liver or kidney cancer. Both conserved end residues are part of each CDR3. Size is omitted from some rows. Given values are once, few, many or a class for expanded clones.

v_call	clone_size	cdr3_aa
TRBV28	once	CASSHPYEQFF
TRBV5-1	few	CASSPPGGRLETQYF
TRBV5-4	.	CASSSGQGAYEQYF
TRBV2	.	CASKRDGSTNTGELFF
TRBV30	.	CAWSPGGGGGIVQYF
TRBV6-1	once	CASTGVARYEQYF
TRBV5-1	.	CASSRGQGAYGYTF
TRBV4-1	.	CASSQEGTSAGYGYTF
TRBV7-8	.	CASSPLLGGYTF
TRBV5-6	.	CASSLVGTNTEAFF
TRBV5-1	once	CASSSMSRNTEAFF
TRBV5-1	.	CASSFIANFPYGYTF
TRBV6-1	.	CASKGGFLHGYTF
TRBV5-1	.	CASSLDPGGNQPQHF
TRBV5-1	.	CASSPTGDSYGYTF
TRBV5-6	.	CASSLNDRPSGLYGYTF
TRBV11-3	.	CASSLGTGDTGELFF
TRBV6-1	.	CATGRDPSGNTIYF